The 2 T cell receptor beta chains below were found in one sample sequenced in a study of CD4 T cells in relation to SARS-CoV-2 and coronaviruses. Before the COVID-19 pandemic, during about 2011-2019, CD4+ T cells were taken from unexposed donors. Isolation of CD4+ T cells took place after about 10 days in culture. Their antigens are not known. Assay used: immunoSEQ multiplex PCR; TCRdb lists only in-frame clones, some missing. The sample holds roughly 24,000 clones, around 77% seen once. Sample: CD4+ T cells from PBMCs, cultured in vitro. The receptors were gathered from a human donor in good health.

The chain carries TRBV6-5 and TRBJ1-1, with D tentatively TRBD1 (6 bases). Germline V CDR1 and CDR2: MNHEY, SVGAGI. CDR3 length: 12 amino acids. Trimming took off 6 bases at V and 11 bases at J, with 16 bases between the two ends. The CDR3 spells CASRGGQGTAFF. CDR3 bases: TGTGCCAGCAGGGGGGGGCAGGGGACTGCTTTCTTT.

The chain employs TRBV28 and TRBJ2-2, with D perhaps matching TRBD1 or TRBD2 (5 bases each). This CDR3 contains 17 residues. The V gene's germline CDR1 is MDHEN and CDR2 SYDVKM. Trimming removed 1 base at V and 0 bases at J, with 12 bases between. CDR3 in amino acids: CASSLSGTAPNTGELFF. The DNA of the CDR3 is TGTGCCAGCAGTTTATCTGGGACGGCTCCGAACACCGGGGAGCTGTTTTTT.